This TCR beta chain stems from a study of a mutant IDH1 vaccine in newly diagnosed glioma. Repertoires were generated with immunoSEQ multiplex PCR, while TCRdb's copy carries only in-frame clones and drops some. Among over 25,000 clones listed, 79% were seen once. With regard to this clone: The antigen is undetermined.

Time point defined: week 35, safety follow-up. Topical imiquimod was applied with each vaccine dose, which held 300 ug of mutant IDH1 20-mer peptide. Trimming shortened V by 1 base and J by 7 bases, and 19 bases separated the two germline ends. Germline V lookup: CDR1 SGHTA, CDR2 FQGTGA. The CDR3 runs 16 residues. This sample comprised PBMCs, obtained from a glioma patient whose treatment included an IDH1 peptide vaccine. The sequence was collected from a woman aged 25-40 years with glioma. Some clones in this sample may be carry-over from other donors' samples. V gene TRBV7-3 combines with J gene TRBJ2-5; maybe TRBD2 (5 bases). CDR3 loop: CASSLMGISGEATQYF. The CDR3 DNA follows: TGTGCCAGCAGCTTAATGGGAATTTCCGGGGAAGCGACCCAGTACTTC.